This T cell receptor beta chain was identified during a study of regulatory T cells in long-lasting Graves disease (dated by TCRdb to the early 2020s). Regarding the research as a whole: Newly diagnosed Graves' disease patients had taken antithyroid drugs for less than 3 months. The study was conducted in China and was registered as a clinical trial. A total of about 33 samples underwent TCR sequencing, from 13 patients with persistent Graves' disease and 20 or so patients with newly diagnosed Graves' disease. Persistent Graves' disease patients were compared with newly diagnosed Graves' disease patients by peripheral blood TCR sequencing and RNA sequencing.

This clonotype showed up just a few times. Its antigen remains undetermined. No much larger clone exists at a distance of one base, and base qualities are not known. The sample's time point, from its label and the paper: newly diagnosed GD, antithyroid drugs for less than 3 months. For both TCR sequencing and RNA sequencing, RNA was extracted from PBMCs in TRIzol. The diagnosis of Graves' disease was made according to American Thyroid Association guidelines. Patients for the study were recruited at an endocrinology department in Xi'an, China. Each patient gave about 8.1 milliliters of peripheral blood, collected in an EDTA anticoagulant tube. Ficoll Paque Plus density gradient separation was used to isolate PBMCs, and no additional T cell sorting was done. An Agilent 2100 Bioanalyzer and agarose gel were used to check RNA quality, and a NanoDrop 2000 was used to measure RNA concentration. Summary of the overall study and its limitations: The authors noted that the small sample size was a limitation that may lower accuracy. Peripheral blood alone was examined, since thyroid tissue, which constituted the primary lesion, could not be accessed. Sequencing and analysis were restricted to the TCR beta chain. Compared with newly diagnosed patients, persistent Graves' disease patients had lower TCR Shannon entropy and fewer highly expanded clones, which suggests clonal expansion. More public clonotypes were shared among persistent patients (under 3,000) than among newly diagnosed patients (roughly 1,000).

The protocol used for the library was multiplex PCR. Instrument on record: Illumina HiSeq 4000. CDR3 regions were amplified by Arm-PCR with iRepertoire HTBI primers to construct TCR beta libraries. Before sequencing, the PCR products went through gel purification. On the study's bioinformatics: A total of roughly 65 TRBV and more than twelve TRBJ segments were identified across samples and were used for gene usage analysis of CDR3 amino acid clonotypes. Filtered high-quality paired reads were merged into contigs using COPE and FqMerger. BLAST was used to align contigs to the IMGT TRBV, TRBD and TRBJ reference genes, and CDR3 was defined following IMGT. Clonotypes above 0.1% frequency were classified as highly expanded clones. Repertoire diversity was measured by Shannon entropy, and V-J evenness by the Gini coefficient. Public clonotypes were defined as clonotypes shared by more than one individual. TCRdb itself trimmed the public reads at Q25 with fastp, ran MiXCR and retained productive beta chains. Each CDR3 protein gets just one entry, which takes the most common genes and DNA from the rows behind it. The V and J calls shown here were made by TCRdb, not taken from the authors' results. The sample data list 500,000 to 700,000 distinct CDR3 sequences, and 16% of these were observed just once. The ten top clones hold approximately 20% of the sample.

The sample also formed part of further work on T cells in Graves' hyperthyroidism and ophthalmopathy. The second publication reports: Graves' hyperthyroidism was defined as stable when no progression to ophthalmopathy occurred over 18 months of follow-up. Hyperthyroidism patients were newly diagnosed, with disease duration under 2 months, and aged 18 to 65 years. Exclusion was applied to patients with uncontrolled infections, other autoimmune diseases, pregnancy or lactation. Diagnoses were based on clinical symptoms, serum thyroxine and TRAb, thyroid ultrasound and orbital computed tomography. The first round of RT-PCR for the TCR CDR3 was performed with the HTBI primer set and the Qiagen OneStep RT-PCR kit. Most expanded thyroid clonotypes (frequency above 0.001) were also found in blood, which suggests that blood repertoires may mirror thyroid immune responses. In cross-validation, a model built on a 13 V-J signature told ophthalmopathy apart from stable hyperthyroidism with under 90% sensitivity and 81% to 82% specificity, and in testing the same model reached 80%/75%. In validation, the model predicted progression to ophthalmopathy with over 65% sensitivity and about 72% specificity, a median of 6.5 months before onset. To identify TCR V-J signatures that set the groups apart, the researchers used a discovery cohort of 100 or so patients, made up of 40 to 45 with Graves' ophthalmopathy and some 58 with stable Graves' hyperthyroidism. Prospective prediction of ophthalmopathy was tested in an independent validation cohort consisting of about 20 hyperthyroidism patients and about 17 patients who later progressed to ophthalmopathy. For training and testing, the roughly 97 patients in the discovery cohort were randomly divided in a 7:3 ratio. The study also compared thyroid tissue and blood T-cell repertoires from more than 5 Graves' hyperthyroidism patients. After sampling, hyperthyroidism patients received methimazole starting at 30 mg daily, and ophthalmopathy patients received high-dose intravenous methylprednisolone. Libraries were constructed in a second round of multiplex PCR, after which size selection and purification were performed. Sequencing of the libraries was done on an Illumina HiSeq2000 using paired-end 100 bp reads. SOAPnuke was used to process the raw data, removing reads that contained adapters or uncalled bases, had a mean Phred below 15, or lacked an exact match to the constant primer or identifier. COPE v1.2.5 was used to merge high-quality paired reads, and clonotypes were defined as unique nucleotide sequences. Clonotypes were aligned to IMGT TRBV, TRBD and TRBJ reference segments using MiTCR v1.1. The analysis was restricted to V-J combinations with a frequency above 0.0001, which together covered around 99% of the repertoires. The TCS score was defined as the ratio of F50 (clonal expansion) to E x V (chaos), calculated using BLOSUM62-based TCRdist between CDR3 peptides within each V-J. Welch's t-statistics and random forest reduced fewer than 600 V-J features to fewer than 15, which were used in a naive Bayes classifier (R e1071). No statistical method was used to set the sample size in advance, and investigators knew the group allocation. The paper describes TCR Vbeta CDR3 sequencing of 140 or so peripheral blood samples, made up of approximately 40 ophthalmopathy patients, roughly 75 hyperthyroidism patients and 17 progressor patients.

The origin of this receptor is a woman aged 25 to 39 with Graves disease. Donor details come from another sample of the same person, matched by shared clones. The source was peripheral blood mononuclear cells (PBMCs), collected at new diagnosis, from a patient treated with antithyroid drugs.

The DNA sequence follows: TGCAGTGCTAGAGATCTATTGGTAGGGTCCTACGAGCAGTACTTC. The encoded protein is CSARDLLVGSYEQYF. The chain employs TRBV20-1 and TRBJ2-7, with the D gene too uncertain to name. The junction carries 13 bases between V and J, which are trimmed by 0 bases and 1 base respectively. CDR1 and CDR2, looked up from the germline V gene (reference sequence), are DFQATT and SNEGSKA. Spanning cysteine to phenylalanine, the CDR3 consists of 15 amino acids. The kept DNA is CDR3 alone, 45 bases in frame from the first base.